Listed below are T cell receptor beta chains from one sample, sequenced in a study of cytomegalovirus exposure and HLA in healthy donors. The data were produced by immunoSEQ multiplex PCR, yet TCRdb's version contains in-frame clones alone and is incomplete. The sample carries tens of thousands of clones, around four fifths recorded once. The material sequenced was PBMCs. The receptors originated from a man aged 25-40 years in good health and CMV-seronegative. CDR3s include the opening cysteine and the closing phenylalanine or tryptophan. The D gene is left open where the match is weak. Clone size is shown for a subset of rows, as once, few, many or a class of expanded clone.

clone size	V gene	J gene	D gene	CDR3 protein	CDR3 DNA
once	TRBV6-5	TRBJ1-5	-	CASSSPSGAQHF	TGTGCCAGCAGTTCTCCCTCCGGGGCCCAGCATTTT
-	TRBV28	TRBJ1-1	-	CASSPPEVNTEAFF	TGTGCCAGCAGTCCACCTGAGGTTAACACTGAAGCTTTCTTT
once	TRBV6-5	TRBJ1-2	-	CASSPGINYGYTF	TGTGCCAGCAGTCCGGGTATTAACTATGGCTACACCTTC
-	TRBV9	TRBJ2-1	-	CASSKKIDYHNEQFF	TGTGCCAGCAGCAAAAAGATAGACTACCACAATGAGCAGTTCTTC
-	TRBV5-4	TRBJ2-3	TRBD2	CASSFSLAGGPSTDTQYF	TGTGCCAGCAGCTTTTCACTAGCGGGGGGGCCTAGCACAGATACGCAGTATTTT
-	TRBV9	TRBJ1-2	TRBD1	CASSVEAGGVYGYTF	TGTGCCAGCAGCGTAGAGGCAGGGGGTGTATATGGCTACACCTTC
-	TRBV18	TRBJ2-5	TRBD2	CASSPPNGRETQYF	TGTGCCAGCTCACCACCTAACGGGAGGGAGACCCAGTACTTC
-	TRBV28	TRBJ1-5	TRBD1	CASSPDRGLHNQPQHF	TGTGCCAGCAGTCCGGACAGGGGCCTACATAATCAGCCCCAGCATTTT
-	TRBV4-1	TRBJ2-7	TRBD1	CASSRSPGQVSLYEQYF	TGCGCCAGCAGCCGGAGCCCGGGACAGGTATCCCTCTACGAGCAGTACTTC
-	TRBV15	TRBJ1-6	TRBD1	CATSPGQKNSPLHF	TGTGCCACCAGCCCGGGACAGAAAAATTCACCCCTCCACTTT
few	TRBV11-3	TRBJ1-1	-	CASSFGRENTEAFF	TGTGCCAGCAGCTTTGGCAGGGAAAACACTGAAGCTTTCTTT
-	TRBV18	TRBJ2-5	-	CASSPGGANQETQYF	TGTGCCAGCTCACCAGGGGGCGCTAACCAAGAGACCCAGTACTTC
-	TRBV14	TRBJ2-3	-	CASSQGTSGTDTQYF	TGTGCCAGCAGCCAGGGGACTTCAGGCACAGATACGCAGTATTTT
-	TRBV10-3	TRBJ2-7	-	CAIAIGGYEQYF	TGTGCCATCGCTATAGGGGGCTACGAGCAGTACTTC
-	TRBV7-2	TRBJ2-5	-	CASSLAEQGQTQYF	TGTGCCAGCAGCTTAGCAGAACAGGGTCAGACCCAGTACTTC
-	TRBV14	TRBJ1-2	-	CASSQGLQSYGYTF	TGTGCCAGCAGCCAAGGTTTGCAGTCCTATGGCTACACCTTC
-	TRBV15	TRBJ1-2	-	CATSRDRAGGYTF	TGTGCCACCAGCAGAGATAGGGCGGGCGGCTACACCTTC
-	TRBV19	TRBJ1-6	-	CASTPGRTYSPLHF	TGTGCCAGTACCCCGGGAAGAACCTATTCACCCCTCCACTTT
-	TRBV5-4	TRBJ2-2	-	CASSSGVTGELFF	TGTGCCAGCAGCTCAGGGGTTACCGGGGAGCTGTTTTTT
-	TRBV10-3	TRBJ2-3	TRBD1	CAISDDRGQGSSDTQYF	TGTGCCATCAGTGATGATCGAGGACAGGGGTCTTCAGATACGCAGTATTTT
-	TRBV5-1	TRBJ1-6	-	CASSLGQQSSYNSPLHF	TGCGCCAGCAGCTTGGGACAGCAGAGCTCCTATAATTCACCCCTCCACTTT
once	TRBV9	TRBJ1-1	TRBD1	CASSATGLTEAFF	TGTGCCAGCAGCGCGACAGGGCTCACTGAAGCTTTCTTT
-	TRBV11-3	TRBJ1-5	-	CASSLGRDQPQHF	TGTGCCAGCAGCTTAGGGAGGGATCAGCCCCAGCATTTT
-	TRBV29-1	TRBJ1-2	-	CSVWAGAYGYTF	TGCAGCGTTTGGGCAGGGGCCTATGGCTACACCTTC
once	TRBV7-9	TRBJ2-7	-	CATEEVSAYEQYF	TGTGCCACTGAAGAGGTTTCGGCCTACGAGCAGTACTTC
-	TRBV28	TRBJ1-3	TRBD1	CASSLPRAGGENTIYF	TGTGCCAGCAGTTTACCCCGGGCAGGGGGTGAAAACACCATATATTTT
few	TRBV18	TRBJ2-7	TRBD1	CASSPGTDRGEQYF	TGTGCCAGCTCACCCGGGACAGACCGCGGCGAGCAGTACTTC
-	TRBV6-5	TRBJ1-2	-	CASTLAARGNYGYTF	TGTGCCAGCACCCTGGCGGCCAGGGGAAACTATGGCTACACCTTC
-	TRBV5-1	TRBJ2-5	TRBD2	CASSGTGTSGGSETQYF	TGCGCCAGCAGCGGGACCGGGACTAGCGGGGGATCAGAGACCCAGTACTTC
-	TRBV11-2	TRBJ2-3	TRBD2	CASSLVPTSGLSTDTQYF	TGTGCCAGCAGCTTAGTCCCGACTAGCGGGCTTAGCACAGATACGCAGTATTTT
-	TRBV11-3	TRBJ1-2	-	CASSLGGPLGYGYTF	TGTGCCAGCAGCTTGGGGGGACCCCTGGGGTATGGCTACACCTTC
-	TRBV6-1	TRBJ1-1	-	CASSGQRAGNTEAFF	TGTGCCAGCAGTGGACAGCGGGCAGGGAACACTGAAGCTTTCTTT
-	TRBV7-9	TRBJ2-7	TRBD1	CASSPAGPGGYEQYF	TGTGCCAGCAGCCCAGCCGGGCCAGGGGGTTACGAGCAGTACTTC
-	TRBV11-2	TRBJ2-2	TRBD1	CASSLEQGATGELFF	TGTGCCAGCAGCTTAGAACAGGGGGCAACCGGGGAGCTGTTTTTT
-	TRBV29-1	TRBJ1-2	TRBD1	CSVEAGTDDYGYTF	TGCAGCGTTGAAGCCGGGACAGACGACTATGGCTACACCTTC